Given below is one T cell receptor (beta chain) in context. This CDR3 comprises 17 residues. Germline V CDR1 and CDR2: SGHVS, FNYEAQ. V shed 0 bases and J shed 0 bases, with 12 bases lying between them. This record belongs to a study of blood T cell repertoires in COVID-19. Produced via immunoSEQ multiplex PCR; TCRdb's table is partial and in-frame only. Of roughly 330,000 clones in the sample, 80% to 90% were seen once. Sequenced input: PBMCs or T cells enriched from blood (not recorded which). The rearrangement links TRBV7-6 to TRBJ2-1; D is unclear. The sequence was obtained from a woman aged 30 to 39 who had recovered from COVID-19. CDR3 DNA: TGTGCCAGCAGCTTAGCGTTGATAGCAAACTCCTACAATGAGCAGTTCTTC. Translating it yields CASSLALIANSYNEQFF.